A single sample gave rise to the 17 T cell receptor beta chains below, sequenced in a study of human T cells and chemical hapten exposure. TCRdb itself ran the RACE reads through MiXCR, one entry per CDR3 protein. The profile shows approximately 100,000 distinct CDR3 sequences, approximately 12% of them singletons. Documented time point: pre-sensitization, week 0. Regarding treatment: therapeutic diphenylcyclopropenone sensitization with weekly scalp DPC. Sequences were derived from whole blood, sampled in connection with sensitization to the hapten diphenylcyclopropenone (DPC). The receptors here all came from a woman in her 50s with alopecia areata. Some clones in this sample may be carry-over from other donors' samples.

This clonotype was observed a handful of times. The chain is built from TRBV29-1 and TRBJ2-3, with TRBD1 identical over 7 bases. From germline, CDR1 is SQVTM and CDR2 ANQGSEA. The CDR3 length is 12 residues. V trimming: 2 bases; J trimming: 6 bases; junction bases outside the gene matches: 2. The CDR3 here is CSVETRGDTQYF. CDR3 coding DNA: TGCAGCGTTGAAACCAGGGGGGATACGCAGTATTTT.

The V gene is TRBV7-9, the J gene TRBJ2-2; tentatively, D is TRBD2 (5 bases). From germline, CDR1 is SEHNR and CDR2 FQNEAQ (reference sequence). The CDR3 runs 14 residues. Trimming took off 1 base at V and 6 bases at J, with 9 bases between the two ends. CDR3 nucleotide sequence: TGTGCCAGCAGCTTAGTTGCGGAGGCCGGGGAGCTGTTTTTT. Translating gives CASSLVAEAGELFF.

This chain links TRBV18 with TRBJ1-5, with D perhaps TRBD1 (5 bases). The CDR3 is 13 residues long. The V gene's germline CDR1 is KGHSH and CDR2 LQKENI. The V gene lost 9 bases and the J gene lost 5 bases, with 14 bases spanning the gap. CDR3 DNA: TGTGCCAGTCGAACGCTGGGGGATCAGCCCCAGCATTTT. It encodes CASRTLGDQPQHF.

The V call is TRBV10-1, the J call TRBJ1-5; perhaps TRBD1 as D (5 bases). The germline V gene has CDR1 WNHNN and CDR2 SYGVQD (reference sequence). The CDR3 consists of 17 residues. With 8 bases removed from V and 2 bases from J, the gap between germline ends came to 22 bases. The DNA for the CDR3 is TGCGCCAGCGGAGAAACTCCCAGGGCCGGTGGCAATCAGCCCCAGCATTTT. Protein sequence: CASGETPRAGGNQPQHF.

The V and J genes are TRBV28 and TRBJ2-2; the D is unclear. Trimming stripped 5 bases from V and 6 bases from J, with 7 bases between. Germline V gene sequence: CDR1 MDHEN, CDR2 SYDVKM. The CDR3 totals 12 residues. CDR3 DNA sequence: TGTGCCAGCAGTCCCCCCCCCGGGGAGCTGTTTTTT. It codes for CASSPPPGELFF.

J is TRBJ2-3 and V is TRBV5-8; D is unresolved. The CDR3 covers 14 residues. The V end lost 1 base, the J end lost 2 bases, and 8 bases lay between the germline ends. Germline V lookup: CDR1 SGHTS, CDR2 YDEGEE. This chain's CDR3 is CASSLRTITDTQYF. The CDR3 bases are TGTGCCAGCAGCTTGAGAACGATCACAGATACGCAGTATTTT.

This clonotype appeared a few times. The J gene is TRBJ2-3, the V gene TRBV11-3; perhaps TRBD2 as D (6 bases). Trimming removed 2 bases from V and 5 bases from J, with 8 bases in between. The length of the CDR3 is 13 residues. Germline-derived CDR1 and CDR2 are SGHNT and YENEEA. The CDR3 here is CASSLSEGDTQYF. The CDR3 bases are TGTGCCAGCAGCTTATCGGAGGGAGATACGCAGTATTTT.

The CDR3 loop reads CASSIDFGLYGYTF. Here the CDR3 DNA reads TGTGCCAGTAGTATAGATTTTGGACTATATGGCTACACCTTC. V and J are TRBV19 and TRBJ1-2; D not certain. Trimming pared 0 bases from V and 5 bases from J, leaving 10 bases between. Germline CDR1 is LNHDA and CDR2 is SQIVND (reference sequence). The CDR3 has 14 residues. The full variable domain, with the rest looked up from reference TRBV19 and TRBJ1-2, is DGGITQSPKYLFRKEGQNVTLSCEQNLNHDAMYWYRQDPGQGLRLIYYSQIVNDFQKGDIAEGYSVSREKKESFPLTVTSAQKNPTAFYLCASSIDFGLYGYTFGSGTRLTVV.

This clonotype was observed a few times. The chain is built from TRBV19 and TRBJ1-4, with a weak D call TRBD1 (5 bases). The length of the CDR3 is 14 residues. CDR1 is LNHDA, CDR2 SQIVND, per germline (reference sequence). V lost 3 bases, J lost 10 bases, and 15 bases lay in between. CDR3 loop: CASSIMTADGKLFF. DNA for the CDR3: TGTGCCAGTAGTATTATGACAGCCGACGGAAAACTGTTTTTT.

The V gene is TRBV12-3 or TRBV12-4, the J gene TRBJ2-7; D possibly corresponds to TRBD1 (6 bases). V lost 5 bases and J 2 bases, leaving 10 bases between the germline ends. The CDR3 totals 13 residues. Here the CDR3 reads CASSPGHPYEQYF. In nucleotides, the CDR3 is TGTGCCAGCAGTCCGGGACACCCCTACGAGCAGTACTTC.

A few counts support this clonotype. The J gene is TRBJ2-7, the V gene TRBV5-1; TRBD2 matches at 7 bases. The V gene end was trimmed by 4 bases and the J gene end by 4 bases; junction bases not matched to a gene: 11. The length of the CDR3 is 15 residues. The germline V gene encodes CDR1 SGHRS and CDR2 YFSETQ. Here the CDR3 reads CASSPGLVIAYEQYF. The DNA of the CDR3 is TGCGCCAGCAGCCCCGGACTAGTTATTGCATACGAGCAGTACTTC.

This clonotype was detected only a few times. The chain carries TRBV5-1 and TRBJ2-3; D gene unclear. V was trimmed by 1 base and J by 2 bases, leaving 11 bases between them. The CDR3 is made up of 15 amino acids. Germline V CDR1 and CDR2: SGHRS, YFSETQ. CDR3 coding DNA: TGCGCCAGCAGCTTGTCCGCGACGGTCACAGATACGCAGTATTTT. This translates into CASSLSATVTDTQYF.

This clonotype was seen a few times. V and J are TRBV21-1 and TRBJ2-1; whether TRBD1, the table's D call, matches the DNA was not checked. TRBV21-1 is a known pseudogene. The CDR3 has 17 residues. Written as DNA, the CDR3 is TGTGCCAGCAGTTCGACCCTCCGGGACAGGGTGTACAATGAGCAGTTCTTC. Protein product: CASSSTLRDRVYNEQFF.

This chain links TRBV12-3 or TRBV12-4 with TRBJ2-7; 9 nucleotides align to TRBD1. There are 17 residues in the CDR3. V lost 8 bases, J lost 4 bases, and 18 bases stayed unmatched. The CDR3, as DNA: TGTGCCAGCTCATCCGGGACAGGGTCTCCCAGGTCGTACGAGCAGTACTTC. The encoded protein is CASSSGTGSPRSYEQYF.

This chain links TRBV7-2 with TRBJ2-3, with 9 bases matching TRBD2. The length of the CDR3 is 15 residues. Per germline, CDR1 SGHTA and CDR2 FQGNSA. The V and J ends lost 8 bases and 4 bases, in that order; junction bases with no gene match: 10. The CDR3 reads CASSSQRLAADTQYF. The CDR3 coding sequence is TGTGCCAGCTCTTCACAGAGACTAGCGGCAGATACGCAGTATTTT. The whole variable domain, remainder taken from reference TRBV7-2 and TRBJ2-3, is GAGVSQSPSNKVTEKGKDVELRCDPISGHTALYWYRQSLGQGLEFLIYFQGNSAPDKSGLPSDRFSAERTGGSVSTLTIQRTQQEDSAVYLCASSSQRLAADTQYFGPGTRLTVL.

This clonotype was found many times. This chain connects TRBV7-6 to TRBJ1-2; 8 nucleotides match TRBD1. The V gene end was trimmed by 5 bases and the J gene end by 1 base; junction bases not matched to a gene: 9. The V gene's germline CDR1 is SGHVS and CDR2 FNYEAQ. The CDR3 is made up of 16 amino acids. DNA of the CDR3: TGTGCCAGCAGCCCCCGGGACAGGAAAAATAACTATGGCTACACCTTC. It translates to CASSPRDRKNNYGYTF.

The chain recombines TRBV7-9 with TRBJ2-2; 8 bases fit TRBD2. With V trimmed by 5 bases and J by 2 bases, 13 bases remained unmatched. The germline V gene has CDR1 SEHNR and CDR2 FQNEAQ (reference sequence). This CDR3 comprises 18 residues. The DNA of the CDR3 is TGTGCCAGCAGCCATCACGTTAGCGGGACCGTAAACACCGGGGAGCTGTTTTTT. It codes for CASSHHVSGTVNTGELFF.